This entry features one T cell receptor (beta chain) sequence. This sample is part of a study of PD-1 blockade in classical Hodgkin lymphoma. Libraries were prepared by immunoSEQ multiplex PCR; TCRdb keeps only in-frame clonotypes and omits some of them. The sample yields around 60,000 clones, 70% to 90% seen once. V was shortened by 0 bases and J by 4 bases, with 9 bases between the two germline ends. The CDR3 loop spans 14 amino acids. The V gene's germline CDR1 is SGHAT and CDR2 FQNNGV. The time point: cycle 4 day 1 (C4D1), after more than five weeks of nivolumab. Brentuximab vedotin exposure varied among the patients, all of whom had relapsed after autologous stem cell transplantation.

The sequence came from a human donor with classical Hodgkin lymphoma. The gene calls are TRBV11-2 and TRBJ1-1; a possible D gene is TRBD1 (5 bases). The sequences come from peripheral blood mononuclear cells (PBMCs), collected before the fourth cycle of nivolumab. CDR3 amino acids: CASSLEVGRTEAFF. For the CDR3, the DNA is TGTGCCAGCAGCTTAGAAGTGGGACGCACTGAAGCTTTCTTT.